Listed here are 25 T cell receptor beta chains from one sample, sequenced in a study of CD8 T cells in Susac syndrome. With random hexamers, about 0.45 to 1 ug RNA was reverse transcribed. A single record per CDR3 protein comes from TCRdb applying MiXCR to the immunoSEQ multiplex PCR reads. The repertoire holds 120,000 to 150,000 distinct CDR3 sequences, roughly 96% seen once, with about 0.11% in the top ten. The sequenced sample was CD4+ T cells from PBMCs. These receptors all come from a human donor with multiple sclerosis.

This chain joins TRBV30 and TRBJ1-4; a possible D gene is TRBD1 (5 bases). The length of the CDR3 is 12 residues. Trimming took 8 bases from V and 3 from J, leaving 10 bases between them. Germline V gene sequence: CDR1 GTSNPN, CDR2 SVGIG (reference sequence). The CDR3 sequence: CALGESNEKLFF. The CDR3 DNA is TGTGCCCTGGGGGAGTCTAATGAAAAACTGTTTTTT.

The chain uses TRBV7-9 and TRBJ2-6; 11 bases are a match to TRBD1. CDR1 and CDR2 (germline): SEHNR, FQNEAQ (reference sequence). The CDR3 covers 19 residues. With 5 bases clipped from V and 4 bases from J, the junction kept 13 bases outside the gene matches. The CDR3 DNA follows: TGTGCCAGCAGCCCCTGGACAGGGGGCGCAATGGGAGGGGCCAACGTCCTGACTTTC. Encoded protein: CASSPWTGGAMGGANVLTF.

This chain uses TRBV19 with TRBJ2-3; D uncertain. There are 12 residues in the CDR3. The V gene's germline CDR1 is LNHDA and CDR2 SQIVND (reference sequence). The ends were cut back, 6 bases at V and 4 bases at J, with 8 bases in the middle. The chain's CDR3 is CASSLYADTQYF. The CDR3 bases are TGTGCCAGTAGCCTCTATGCAGATACGCAGTATTTT.

This chain uses TRBV12-3 or TRBV12-4 with TRBJ2-5, with D possibly TRBD1 on 6 matching bases. The CDR3 extends over 15 amino acids. The V and J ends lost 6 bases and 5 bases respectively, with 19 bases between them. The chain's CDR3 is CASSFTGSLGETQYF. The CDR3 nucleotides are TGTGCCAGCAGCTTTACAGGGTCCCTGGGGGAGACCCAGTACTTC.

This chain joins TRBV30 and TRBJ2-5; D not resolved. In germline, CDR1 is GTSNPN, CDR2 SVGIG (reference sequence). The CDR3 totals 13 residues. The V and J ends lost 5 bases and 0 bases respectively, with 10 bases between them. CDR3 DNA: TGTGCCTGGGCGGTGGAGTACCAAGAGACCCAGTACTTC. Its protein product is CAWAVEYQETQYF.

The chain recombines TRBV19 with TRBJ1-2, with 8 bases lining up with TRBD1. The ends lost 5 bases at V and 2 bases at J; junction bases unmatched: 4. CDR1 is LNHDA and CDR2 is SQIVND in the germline V gene (reference sequence). This CDR3 region has 14 residues. CDR3 in amino acids: CASSPRDRNYGYTF. The CDR3 DNA is TGTGCCAGTAGTCCCCGGGACAGGAACTATGGCTACACCTTC.

CDR3 DNA sequence: TGTGCCAGCAGCCAAGTATCACTAGCGGGGGTGGGAGAGACCCAGTACTTC. Translation gives CASSQVSLAGVGETQYF. The chain is built from TRBV3-1 and TRBJ2-5, with 11 bases that match TRBD2. CDR1 LGHDT and CDR2 YNNKEL come from the germline V gene (reference sequence). This CDR3 is 17 amino acids long. Germline trimming cut 1 base from V and 4 bases from J; bases unmatched to any gene: 8.

The chain joins TRBV29-1 to TRBJ2-1; the match to TRBD2 covers 8 bases. V gave up 5 bases and J gave up 9 bases; unmatched junction bases: 15. The germline V gene has CDR1 SQVTM and CDR2 ANQGSEA. The CDR3 contains 15 residues. The CDR3 spells CSVNLAGKATGEQFF. In nucleotides, the CDR3 is TGCAGCGTTAACCTAGCGGGTAAGGCGACGGGTGAGCAGTTCTTC.

This rearrangement joins TRBV20-1 to TRBJ2-5; 8 bases align to TRBD1. Germline V lookup: CDR1 DFQATT, CDR2 SNEGSKA (reference sequence). The V and J ends lost 3 bases and 2 bases, in that order; junction bases with no gene match: 2. This CDR3 has 13 residues. CDR3 sequence: CSASRTGQETQYF. CDR3 coding DNA: TGCAGTGCTAGTCGGACAGGGCAAGAGACCCAGTACTTC.

The V and J genes are TRBV9 and TRBJ1-5; D ambiguous. Germline values: CDR1 SGDLS, CDR2 YYNGEE. V was clipped by 0 bases and J by 1 base, with 8 bases between them. This CDR3 spans 15 amino acids. CDR3 bases: TGTGCCAGCAGCGTAGACCCCTCAAGCAATCAGCCCCAGCATTTT. The encoded protein is CASSVDPSSNQPQHF.

The chain carries TRBV12-3 or TRBV12-4 and TRBJ2-7; 15 bases map to TRBD2. There are 16 residues in the CDR3. V lost 6 bases, J lost 6 bases, and 9 bases stayed unmatched. CDR3 residues: CASSRGLAGGFREQYF. The CDR3 nucleotides are TGTGCCAGCAGCCGGGGACTAGCGGGGGGATTTCGCGAGCAGTACTTC.

The chain links TRBV19 to TRBJ1-5; D may be TRBD1 (5 bases). In germline, CDR1 is LNHDA, CDR2 SQIVND (reference sequence). The CDR3 totals 15 residues. V lost 9 bases and J 7 bases, leaving 22 bases between the germline ends. The CDR3 DNA reads as TGTGCCAGCGAAATCGGGCCAGGGAAAATCCAGCCCCAGCATTTT. Translation: CASEIGPGKIQPQHF.

The chain recombines TRBV20-1 with TRBJ2-7, with TRBD2 identical over 12 bases. The V gene's germline CDR1 is DFQATT and CDR2 SNEGSKA (reference sequence). The CDR3 length is 14 residues. J was trimmed by 2 bases and V by 5 bases; bases with no gene match: 4. Here the CDR3 DNA reads TGCAGTGCTCCGAGGACTAGCGGGACCTACGAGCAGTACTTC. This encodes CSAPRTSGTYEQYF.

The chain employs TRBV5-1 and TRBJ2-4; 8 bases are shared with TRBD1. Germline CDR1 is SGHRS and CDR2 is YFSETQ. V shed 7 bases, J shed 5 bases, and the junction held 11 bases outside the gene matches. The CDR3 consists of 15 residues. CDR3 in DNA: TGCGCCAGCTCTGGGATGGACAGGGACCAAAACATTCAGTACTTC. Residues: CASSGMDRDQNIQYF. The variable domain in full, completed from reference TRBV5-1 and TRBJ2-4, reads KAGVTQTPRYLIKTRGQQVTLSCSPISGHRSVSWYQQTPGQGLQFLFEYFSETQRNKGNFPGRFSGRQFSNSRSEMNVSTLELGDSALYLCASSGMDRDQNIQYFGAGTRLSVL.

This rearrangement joins TRBV29-1 to TRBJ1-1; D gene uncertain. The V end lost 7 bases, the J end lost 1 base, and 16 bases lay between the germline ends. Germline V gene sequence: CDR1 SQVTM, CDR2 ANQGSEA. The CDR3 covers 14 residues. The CDR3 region has the DNA TGCAGCGCCACTCCGGTCTTTTCGAACACTGAAGCTTTCTTT. It yields the protein CSATPVFSNTEAFF.

This clonotype was detected once. The chain recombines TRBV6-5 with TRBJ2-7; the D gene is possibly TRBD1 (6 bases). The V end lost 6 bases, the J end lost 1 base, and 13 bases lay between the germline ends. The CDR3 runs to 14 residues. Germline lookup yields CDR1 MNHEY and CDR2 SVGAGI. CDR3 residues: CASREWDTSYEQYF. The CDR3 DNA follows: TGTGCCAGCAGGGAATGGGACACTTCCTACGAGCAGTACTTC.

The chain has TRBV3-1 and TRBJ2-7; no definite D call. Trimming cost V 3 bases and J 3 bases, with 3 bases left between them. The CDR3 loop spans 11 amino acids. The germline V gene has CDR1 LGHDT and CDR2 YNNKEL (reference sequence). The CDR3 bases are TGTGCCAGCAGCCACTTCTACGAGCAGTACTTC. This encodes CASSHFYEQYF.

V gene TRBV20-1 combines with J gene TRBJ1-6; 10 bases fit TRBD1. The CDR3 contains 16 residues. J was trimmed by 6 bases and V by 6 bases; bases with no gene match: 11. Germline loops: CDR1 DFQATT, CDR2 SNEGSKA (reference sequence). CDR3 nucleotide sequence: TGCAGTGCGGTCGGGCCGGGACAGGGGACTAATTCACCCCTCCACTTT. Its protein is CSAVGPGQGTNSPLHF.

This chain links TRBV28 with TRBJ2-5; D tentatively fits TRBD1 or TRBD2 (5 bases each). V shed 3 bases and J shed 4 bases, with 18 bases lying between them. The germline V gene has CDR1 MDHEN and CDR2 SYDVKM. The CDR3 length is 16 residues. CDR3 sequence: CASSFSSVRGAETQYF. The DNA of the CDR3 is TGTGCCAGCAGTTTTTCGTCAGTAAGGGGAGCAGAGACCCAGTACTTC.

This chain joins TRBV30 and TRBJ1-2, with D perhaps matching TRBD1 (5 bases). The germline V and J ends were trimmed by 1 base and 3 bases, with 15 bases remaining between them. The germline V gene encodes CDR1 GTSNPN and CDR2 SVGIG (reference sequence). This CDR3 has 15 amino acids. The CDR3 sequence: CAWSAQQVSDYGYTF. The CDR3 DNA reads TGTGCCTGGAGTGCACAACAGGTGTCGGACTATGGCTACACCTTC.

This sequence joins TRBV1 and TRBJ2-5. TRBV1 is shown as a pseudogene. The CDR3 totals 15 residues. DNA for the CDR3: TGCACCAGCAGCCAGTCGGGCAGATCGTGGGAGACCCAGTACTTC. Protein product: CTSSQSGRSWETQYF.

V is TRBV5-1 and J is TRBJ2-3, with D tentatively TRBD1 (6 bases). V lost 1 base and J lost 1, with 10 bases in between. Germline V CDR1 and CDR2: SGHRS, YFSETQ. The CDR3 loop spans 15 amino acids. CDR3 sequence reads: CASSLRGTGTDTQYF. As DNA, the CDR3 is TGCGCCAGCAGCTTGAGGGGGACGGGCACAGATACGCAGTATTTT.

V usage is TRBV27 and J usage is TRBJ1-1; perhaps TRBD1 as D (5 bases). Germline-derived CDR1 and CDR2 are MNHEY and SMNVEV (reference sequence). The length of the CDR3 is 16 residues. Trimming left V 1 base short and J 6 bases short, with 18 bases between. The CDR3 DNA sequence: TGTGCCAGCAGTTTATTCCCTGGCAGGGTGAGCGCTGAAGCTTTCTTT. This translates into CASSLFPGRVSAEAFF.

The rearrangement links TRBV5-1 to TRBJ2-1, with 9 bases aligning to TRBD2. The V and J ends lost 5 bases and 4 bases, in that order; junction bases with no gene match: 7. Germline loops: CDR1 SGHRS, CDR2 YFSETQ. The CDR3 is made up of 15 amino acids. CDR3 coding DNA: TGCGCCAGCAGAATTTTGGCGGGAGGGTACAATGAGCAGTTCTTC. Translated, it gives CASRILAGGYNEQFF.

V gene TRBV20-1 combines with J gene TRBJ2-3, with 10 bases matching TRBD2. The CDR3 extends over 17 amino acids. Trimming cost V 2 bases and J 3 bases; bases outside gene matches: 11. Germline V gives CDR1 DFQATT, CDR2 SNEGSKA (reference sequence). The CDR3 spells CSARPDLAGGRTDTQYF. The DNA for the CDR3 is TGCAGTGCTAGACCCGATTTAGCGGGAGGTAGAACAGATACGCAGTATTTT.